The 23 T cell receptor beta chains below were found in one sample sequenced in a study of blood T cells in healthy people across ages. Sample-barcoded 5' priming and a J-beta primer mix drove a second PCR of about 6 to 12 cycles. Each CDR3 protein gets one entry after TCRdb re-called the 5' RACE reads with MiXCR. In the table there are about 640,000 distinct CDR3 sequences, 58% of which are singletons. Source material: blood. All receptors derive from a man aged 60 to 75 in good health.

The J gene is TRBJ2-1, the V gene TRBV29-1; D may be TRBD1 (6 bases). Per the germline V gene, CDR1 is SQVTM and CDR2 is ANQGSEA. The germline V and J ends were trimmed by 7 bases and 6 bases, with 19 bases remaining between them. The CDR3 is 14 amino acids. Here the CDR3 DNA reads TGCAGCGCCCAGGGGCAGGGTGGGGGCAATGAGCAGTTCTTC. Translating gives CSAQGQGGGNEQFF.

This sequence joins TRBV2 and TRBJ2-5, with D possibly matching TRBD1 (7 bases). CDR3 length: 15 residues. V lost 4 bases and J 5 bases, leaving 17 bases between the germline ends. CDR1 and CDR2 (germline): SNHLY, FYNNEI. CDR3 DNA sequence: TGTGCCAGCAGTGGTCGGAGGGGGCCCAGTGAGACCCAGTACTTC. Translation: CASSGRRGPSETQYF.

The chain has TRBV20-1 and TRBJ1-2, with D unresolved. The V gene's germline CDR1 is DFQATT and CDR2 SNEGSKA (reference sequence). V was pared by 3 bases and J by 5 bases, with 10 bases between. The CDR3 is 12 amino acids. Here the CDR3 reads CSARYREYGYTF. CDR3 nucleotides: TGCAGTGCTAGGTATCGGGAATATGGCTACACCTTC.

The J gene is TRBJ2-3, the V gene TRBV5-6, with TRBD1 matching 7 bases. Germline-derived CDR1 and CDR2 are SGHDT and YYEEEE. Trimming at V came to 2 bases and at J to 6 bases, leaving 6 bases not matched to a gene. The CDR3 is 14 residues long. The CDR3 loop reads CASSFLTGQDTQYF. CDR3 nucleotides: TGTGCCAGCAGCTTCCTTACGGGACAGGATACGCAGTATTTT.

The J gene is TRBJ1-1, the V gene TRBV18; D gene unclear. The length of the CDR3 is 12 residues. V lost 5 bases and J 0 bases, leaving 4 bases between the germline ends. From germline, CDR1 is KGHSH and CDR2 LQKENI. The CDR3 spells CASSGLNTEAFF. DNA of the CDR3: TGTGCCAGCTCAGGTCTGAACACTGAAGCTTTCTTT.

Worth noting for this clonotype: One end of the junction varies from germline; a read error may be responsible. The chain carries TRBV6-2 or TRBV6-3 and TRBJ2-4; perhaps TRBD2 as D (5 bases). Gene TRBJ2-5 matches the end of the DNA better, so the J call may be wrong. The germline V gene encodes CDR1 MNHEY and CDR2 SVGEGT. CDR3 size: 13 residues. The CDR3: CASGYASMGTQYF. The DNA of the CDR3 is TGTGCCAGCGGTTACGCTAGCATGGGGACCCAGTACTTC.

There are a few counts of this clonotype. This chain connects TRBV14 to TRBJ2-4; D ambiguous. This CDR3 spans 14 amino acids. The V gene lost 4 bases and the J gene lost 6 bases, with 13 bases spanning the gap. The V gene's germline CDR1 is SGHDN and CDR2 FVKESK. CDR3 sequence (DNA): TGTGCCAGCAGCCTACTGGGGTTGGGAAACATTCAGTACTTC. Its protein product is CASSLLGLGNIQYF.

The chain recombines TRBV6-2 or TRBV6-3 with TRBJ2-3, with 15 bases matching TRBD2. V lost 5 bases and J lost 4; bases outside the gene matches: 4. Germline assignment: CDR1 MNHEY and CDR2 SVGEGT. The CDR3 loop spans 16 amino acids. CDR3 protein: CASSTGLAGGSDTQYF. The CDR3 DNA is TGTGCCAGCAGTACGGGACTAGCGGGGGGATCAGATACGCAGTATTTT.

The table lists this clonotype with a count of one. The chain carries TRBV20-1 and TRBJ1-6; maybe TRBD1 (6 bases). Trimming took off 4 bases at V and 0 bases at J, with 13 bases between the two ends. CDR3 length: 16 amino acids. The germline V gene encodes CDR1 DFQATT and CDR2 SNEGSKA (reference sequence). DNA for the CDR3: TGCAGTGCTATACCTGGACAGAGCTCCTATAATTCACCCCTCCACTTT. Translated: CSAIPGQSSYNSPLHF.

V is TRBV7-9 and J is TRBJ2-1; unclear D gene. Trimming took 3 bases from V and 8 from J, leaving 5 bases between them. The CDR3 consists of 11 residues. Germline-derived CDR1 and CDR2 are SEHNR and FQNEAQ (reference sequence). The CDR3 DNA sequence: TGTGCCAGCAGCTTTAGCCATGAGCAGTTCTTC. It encodes CASSFSHEQFF.

The rearrangement joins TRBV28 to TRBJ2-1; no clear D. Between the trimmed V and J ends, which lost 7 bases and 0 bases, there was a span of 13 bases. The germline V gene encodes CDR1 MDHEN and CDR2 SYDVKM. The CDR3 loop spans 15 amino acids. The CDR3 region has the DNA TGTGCCAGCATAGACGACACCAGCTCCTACAATGAGCAGTTCTTC. This sequence encodes CASIDDTSSYNEQFF.

This clonotype was picked up a small number of times. J is TRBJ1-6 and V is TRBV5-1; no clear D. CDR1 is SGHRS and CDR2 is YFSETQ in the germline V gene. The CDR3 spans 16 residues. Trimming cost V 0 bases and J 7 bases, with 14 bases left between them. CDR3 protein: CASSLGPATDNSPLHF. The CDR3 DNA reads TGCGCCAGCAGCTTGGGGCCAGCAACCGACAATTCACCCCTCCACTTT.

This chain links TRBV12-3 or TRBV12-4 with TRBJ2-7; D may correspond to TRBD1 or TRBD2 (5 bases each). The CDR3 is 12 residues long. The V gene lost 10 bases and the J gene lost 2 bases, with 12 bases spanning the gap. The CDR3 sequence is CATGRETYEQYF. In DNA form, the CDR3 reads TGTGCCACCGGCAGGGAGACCTACGAGCAGTACTTC.

The rearrangement joins TRBV5-5 to TRBJ2-5, with TRBD1 matching over 7 bases. Germline assignment: CDR1 SGHKS and CDR2 YYEKEE (reference sequence). The CDR3 length is 16 residues. Trimming at V came to 2 bases and at J to 11 bases, leaving 18 bases not matched to a gene. In nucleotides, the CDR3 is TGTGCCAGCAGCTTAGGGGACAGCGGACTTCCAGGGGAGCAGTACTTC. Residues: CASSLGDSGLPGEQYF.

The chain joins TRBV15 to TRBJ1-2, with D uncertain. This CDR3 is built from 14 residues. CDR1 and CDR2 (germline): LNHNV, YYDKDF (reference sequence). Trimming left V 0 bases short and J 2 bases short, with 7 bases between. The CDR3 is CATSRDTTNYGYTF. CDR3 DNA: TGTGCCACCAGCAGAGACACTACAAACTATGGCTACACCTTC.

This rearrangement joins TRBV7-9 to TRBJ2-3; TRBD2 matches 8 bases. CDR1 and CDR2 (germline): SEHNR, FQNEAQ (reference sequence). V lost 6 bases to trimming and J lost 2 bases; unmatched junction nucleotides: 7. The CDR3 runs 15 residues. CDR3 bases: TGTGCCAGCAGTTCCAGCGGGGGCACCACAGATACGCAGTATTTT. Protein sequence: CASSSSGGTTDTQYF.

V gene TRBV10-2 combines with J gene TRBJ1-2, with 9 bases fitting TRBD1. The CDR3 is 16 residues long. J was trimmed by 4 bases and V by 3 bases; bases with no gene match: 9. The germline gives CDR1 WSHSY, CDR2 SAAADI. CDR3 bases: TGCGCCAGCAGTGAACGAGAATGGGACAGGGTCTATGGCTACACCTTC. Encoded protein: CASSEREWDRVYGYTF.

The chain couples TRBV27 to TRBJ2-1, with D possibly called TRBD1 or TRBD2 (6 bases each). Trimming cost V 2 bases and J 3 bases, with 11 bases left between them. This CDR3 region has 15 residues. Germline lookup yields CDR1 MNHEY and CDR2 SMNVEV (reference sequence). As DNA, the CDR3 is TGTGCCAGCAGTTTAACGCGGGGACACTACAATGAGCAGTTCTTC. It is translated as CASSLTRGHYNEQFF.

This clonotype was counted between two and nine times. The genes are TRBV2 and TRBJ2-5; 8 bases agree with TRBD1. The germline CDR1 and CDR2 sequences are SNHLY and FYNNEI. This CDR3 region has 13 residues. J gave up 4 bases and V 6 bases, and 4 bases lay outside the gene matches. CDR3 residues: CASSGQGIETQYF. Here the CDR3 DNA reads TGTGCCAGCAGCGGACAGGGTATAGAGACCCAGTACTTC. Full variable domain (missing parts from reference TRBV2 and TRBJ2-5): EPEVTQTPSHQVTQMGQEVILRCVPISNHLYFYWYRQILGQKVEFLVSFYNNEISEKSEIFDDQFSVERPDGSNFTLKIRSTKLEDSAMYFCASSGQGIETQYFGPGTRLLVL.

The rearrangement links TRBV20-1 to TRBJ1-4; tentatively, D is TRBD1 (5 bases). Germline V gene data show CDR1 as DFQATT and CDR2 as SNEGSKA (reference sequence). V lost 1 base, J lost 1 base, and 13 bases lay in between. This CDR3 spans 16 amino acids. The CDR3 coding sequence is TGCAGTGCTAGAGTGAGGGGAGGAGTAACTAATGAAAAACTGTTTTTT. Protein: CSARVRGGVTNEKLFF.

The CDR3 sequence: CASSKTGTGAAETQYF. The CDR3, as DNA: TGCGCCAGCAGCAAAACCGGGACAGGGGCCGCAGAGACCCAGTACTTC. V is TRBV5-1 and J is TRBJ2-7; 10 bases map to TRBD1. The J call may be incorrect, as the DNA end agrees better with TRBJ2-5. Germline CDR1 SGHRS, CDR2 YFSETQ. This CDR3 contains 16 residues.

CDR3 DNA: TGTGCCAGCAGCTTAGAGGGTACAGGGAGTCGGGGCTACACCTTC. Translated, it gives CASSLEGTGSRGYTF. This sequence joins TRBV7-2 and TRBJ1-2; tentatively, D is TRBD1 (6 bases). Looked up from germline, CDR1 is SGHTA and CDR2 is FQGNSA. V was pared by 1 base and J by 8 bases, with 17 bases between. The CDR3 has 15 residues.

This clonotype was seen a handful of times. This chain uses TRBV28 with TRBJ2-1; 7 nucleotides align to TRBD1. The CDR3 covers 12 residues. Germline trimming cut 6 bases from V and 9 bases from J; bases unmatched to any gene: 5. The germline V gene has CDR1 MDHEN and CDR2 SYDVKM. CDR3 in amino acids: CASRTGLSEQFF. The CDR3 DNA sequence: TGTGCCAGCAGGACAGGGCTCAGTGAGCAGTTCTTC.